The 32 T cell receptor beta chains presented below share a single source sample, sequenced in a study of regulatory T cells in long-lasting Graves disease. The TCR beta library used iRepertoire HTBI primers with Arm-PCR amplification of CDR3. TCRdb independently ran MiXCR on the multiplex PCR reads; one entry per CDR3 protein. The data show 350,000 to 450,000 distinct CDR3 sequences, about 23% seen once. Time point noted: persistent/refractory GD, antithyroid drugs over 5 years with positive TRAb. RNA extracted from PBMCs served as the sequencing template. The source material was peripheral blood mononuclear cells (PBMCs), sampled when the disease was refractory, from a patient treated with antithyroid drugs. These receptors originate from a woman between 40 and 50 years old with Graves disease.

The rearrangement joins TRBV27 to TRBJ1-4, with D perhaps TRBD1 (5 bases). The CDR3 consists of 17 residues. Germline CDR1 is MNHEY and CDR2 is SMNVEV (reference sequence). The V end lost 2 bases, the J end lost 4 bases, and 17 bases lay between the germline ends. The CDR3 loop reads CASSLVLASGLNEKLFF. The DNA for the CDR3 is TGTGCCAGCAGTTTAGTCCTAGCCTCGGGACTTAATGAAAAACTGTTTTTT.

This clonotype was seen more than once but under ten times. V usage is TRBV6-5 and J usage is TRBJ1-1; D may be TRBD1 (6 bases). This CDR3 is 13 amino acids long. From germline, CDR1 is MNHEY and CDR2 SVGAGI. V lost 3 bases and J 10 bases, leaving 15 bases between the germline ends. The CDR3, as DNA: TGTGCCAGCAGTTATGGGGACACTGGGGGAGCTTTCTTT. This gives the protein CASSYGDTGGAFF.

Here the CDR3 reads CSAPPPFRQGGYTEAFF. As DNA, the CDR3 is TGCAGTGCTCCGCCCCCTTTTCGACAGGGAGGGTACACTGAAGCTTTCTTT. V and J are TRBV20-1 and TRBJ1-1, with 7 bases matching TRBD1. Germline CDR1 and CDR2: DFQATT and SNEGSKA (reference sequence). The CDR3 runs 17 residues. J gave up 3 bases and V 5 bases, and 18 bases lay outside the gene matches.

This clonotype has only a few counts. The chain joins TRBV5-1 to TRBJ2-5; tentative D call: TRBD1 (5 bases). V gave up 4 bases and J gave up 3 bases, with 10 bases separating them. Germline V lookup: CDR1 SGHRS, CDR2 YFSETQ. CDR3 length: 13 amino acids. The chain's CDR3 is CASSTTGEETQYF. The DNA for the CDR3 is TGCGCCAGCAGCACCACAGGTGAAGAGACCCAGTACTTC.

The CDR3 region has the DNA TGTGCCAGCAGTTTTGGGTTTACCGGGGAGCTGTTTTTT. This codes for CASSFGFTGELFF. The chain joins TRBV6-2 or TRBV6-3 to TRBJ2-2; D uncertain. The CDR3 spans 13 residues. CDR1 is MNHEY and CDR2 is SVGEGT in the germline V gene. The ends were cut back, 4 bases at V and 5 bases at J, with 8 bases in the middle.

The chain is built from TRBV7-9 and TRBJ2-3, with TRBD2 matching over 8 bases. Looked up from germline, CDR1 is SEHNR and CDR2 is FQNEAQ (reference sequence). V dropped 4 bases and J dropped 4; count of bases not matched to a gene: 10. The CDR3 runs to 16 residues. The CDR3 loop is CASSSLAGTPPDTQYF. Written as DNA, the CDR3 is TGTGCCAGCAGCTCTTTAGCGGGAACTCCCCCAGATACGCAGTATTTT.

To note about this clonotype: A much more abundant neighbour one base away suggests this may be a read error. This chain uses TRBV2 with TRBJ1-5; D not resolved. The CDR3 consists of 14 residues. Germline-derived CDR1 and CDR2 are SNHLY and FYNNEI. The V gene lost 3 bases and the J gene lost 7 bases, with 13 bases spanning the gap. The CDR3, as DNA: TGTGCCAGCAGTGAGTCCTCGGAGATCCAGCCCCAGCATTTT. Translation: CASSESSEIQPQHF. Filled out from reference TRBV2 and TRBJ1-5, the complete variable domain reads EPEVTQTPSHQVTQMGQEVILRCVPISNHLYFYWYRQILGQKVEFLVSFYNNEISEKSEIFDDQFSVERPDGSNFTLKIRSTKLEDSAMYFCASSESSEIQPQHFGDGTRLSIL.

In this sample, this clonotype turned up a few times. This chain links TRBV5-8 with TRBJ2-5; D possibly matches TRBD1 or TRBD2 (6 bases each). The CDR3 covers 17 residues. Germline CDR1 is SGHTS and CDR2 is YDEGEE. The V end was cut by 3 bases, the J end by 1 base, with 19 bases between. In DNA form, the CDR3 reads TGTGCCAGCAGCTGGGGTTTAGGGGGGCGAATCCAAGAGACCCAGTACTTC. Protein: CASSWGLGGRIQETQYF.

DNA of the CDR3: TGTGCCATCAGTGAGGGGGGGTTTAGCGACGAGAACTACGAGCAGTACTTC. The encoded protein is CAISEGGFSDENYEQYF. The chain carries TRBV10-3 and TRBJ2-7; D might be TRBD2 (6 bases). The CDR3 is 17 amino acids. V was shortened by 2 bases and J by 3 bases, with 20 bases between the two germline ends. Germline CDR1 ENHRY, CDR2 SYGVKD.

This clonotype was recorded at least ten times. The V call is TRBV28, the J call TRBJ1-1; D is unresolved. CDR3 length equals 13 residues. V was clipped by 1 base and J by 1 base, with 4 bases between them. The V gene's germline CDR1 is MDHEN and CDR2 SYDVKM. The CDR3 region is CASSLLANTEAFF. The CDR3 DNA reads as TGTGCCAGCAGTTTATTGGCGAACACTGAAGCTTTCTTT.

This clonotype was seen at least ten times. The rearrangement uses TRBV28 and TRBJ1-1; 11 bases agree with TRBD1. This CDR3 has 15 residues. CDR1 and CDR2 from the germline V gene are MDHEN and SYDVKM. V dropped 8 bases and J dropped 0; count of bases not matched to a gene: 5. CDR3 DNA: TGTGCCAGCTGGGACAGGGGGGGCATGAACACTGAAGCTTTCTTT. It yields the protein CASWDRGGMNTEAFF.

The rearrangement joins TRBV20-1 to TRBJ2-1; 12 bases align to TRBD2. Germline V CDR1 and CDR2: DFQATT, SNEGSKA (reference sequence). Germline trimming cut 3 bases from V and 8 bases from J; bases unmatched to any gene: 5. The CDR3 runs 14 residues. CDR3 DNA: TGCAGTGCTAGGTCGGGACTAGCGGGCTATGAGCAGTTCTTC. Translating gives CSARSGLAGYEQFF.

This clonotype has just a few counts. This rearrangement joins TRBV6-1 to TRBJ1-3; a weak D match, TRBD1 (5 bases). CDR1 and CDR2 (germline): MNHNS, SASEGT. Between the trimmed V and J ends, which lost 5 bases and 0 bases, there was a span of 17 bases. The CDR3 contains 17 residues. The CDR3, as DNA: TGTGCCAGCAGTCGATATTTCAGGGTATACTCTGGAAACACCATATATTTT. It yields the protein CASSRYFRVYSGNTIYF.

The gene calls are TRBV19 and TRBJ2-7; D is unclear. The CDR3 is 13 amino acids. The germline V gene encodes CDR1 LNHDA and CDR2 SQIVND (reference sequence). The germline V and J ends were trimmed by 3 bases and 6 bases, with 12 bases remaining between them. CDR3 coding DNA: TGTGCCAGTAGTATCGTGGGATCCGGCGAGCAGTACTTC. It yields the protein CASSIVGSGEQYF.

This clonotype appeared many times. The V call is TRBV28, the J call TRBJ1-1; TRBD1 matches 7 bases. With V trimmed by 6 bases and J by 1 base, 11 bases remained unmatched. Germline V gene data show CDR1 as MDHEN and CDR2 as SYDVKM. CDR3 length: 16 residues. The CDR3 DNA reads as TGTGCCAGCAGGATTGAACAGGGGATGTGGAACACTGAAGCTTTCTTT. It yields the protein CASRIEQGMWNTEAFF.

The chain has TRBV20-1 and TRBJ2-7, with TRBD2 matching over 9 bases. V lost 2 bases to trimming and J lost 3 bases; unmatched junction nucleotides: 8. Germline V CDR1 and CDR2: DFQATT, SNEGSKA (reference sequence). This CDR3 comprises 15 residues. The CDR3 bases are TGCAGTGCTAGAAGGTTAGCGGGGGCCCGCTACGAGCAGTACTTC. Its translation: CSARRLAGARYEQYF.

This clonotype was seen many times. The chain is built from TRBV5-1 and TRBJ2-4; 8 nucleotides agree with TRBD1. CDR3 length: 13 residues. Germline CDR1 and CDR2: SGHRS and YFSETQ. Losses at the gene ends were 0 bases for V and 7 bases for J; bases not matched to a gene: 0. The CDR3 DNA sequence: TGCGCCAGCAGCTTGGGGACAGGGAACATTCAGTACTTC. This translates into CASSLGTGNIQYF.

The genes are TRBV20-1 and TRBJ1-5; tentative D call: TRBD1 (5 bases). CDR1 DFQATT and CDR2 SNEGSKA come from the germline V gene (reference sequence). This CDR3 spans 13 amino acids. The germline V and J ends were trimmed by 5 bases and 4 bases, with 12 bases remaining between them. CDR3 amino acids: CSAPRGVNQPQHF. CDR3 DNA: TGCAGTGCTCCGCGGGGGGTTAATCAGCCCCAGCATTTT.

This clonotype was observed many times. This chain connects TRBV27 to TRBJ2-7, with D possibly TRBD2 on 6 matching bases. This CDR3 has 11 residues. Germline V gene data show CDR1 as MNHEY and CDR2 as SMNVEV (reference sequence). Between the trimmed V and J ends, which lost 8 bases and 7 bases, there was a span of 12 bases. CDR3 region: CASGPGGEQYF. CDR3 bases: TGTGCCAGCGGGCCCGGGGGTGAGCAGTACTTC.

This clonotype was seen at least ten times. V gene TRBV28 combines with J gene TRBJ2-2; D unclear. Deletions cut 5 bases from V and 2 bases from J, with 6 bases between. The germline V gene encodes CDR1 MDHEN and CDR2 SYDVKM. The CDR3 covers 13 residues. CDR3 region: CASSPPNTGELFF. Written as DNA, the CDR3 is TGTGCCAGCAGTCCTCCCAACACCGGGGAGCTGTTTTTT.

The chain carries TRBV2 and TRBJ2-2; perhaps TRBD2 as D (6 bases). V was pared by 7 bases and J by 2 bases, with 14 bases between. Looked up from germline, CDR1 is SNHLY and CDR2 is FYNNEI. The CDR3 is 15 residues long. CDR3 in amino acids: CASTGTSTNTGELFF. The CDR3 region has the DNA TGTGCCAGCACTGGGACTTCTACTAACACCGGGGAGCTGTTTTTT.

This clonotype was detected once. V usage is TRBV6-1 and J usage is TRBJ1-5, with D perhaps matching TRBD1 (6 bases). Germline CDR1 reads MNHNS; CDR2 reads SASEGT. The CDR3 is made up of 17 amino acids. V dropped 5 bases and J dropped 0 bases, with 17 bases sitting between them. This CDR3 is CASSYASGAISNQPQHF. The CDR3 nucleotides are TGTGCCAGCAGTTACGCATCAGGGGCAATTAGCAATCAGCCCCAGCATTTT.

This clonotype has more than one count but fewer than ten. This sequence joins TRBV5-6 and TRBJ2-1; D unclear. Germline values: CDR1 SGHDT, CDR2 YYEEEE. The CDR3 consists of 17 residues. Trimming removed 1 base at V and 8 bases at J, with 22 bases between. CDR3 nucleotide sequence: TGTGCCAGCAGCTTGATCCGTGCCGGTCCTTTGGCCCATGAGCAGTTCTTC. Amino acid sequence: CASSLIRAGPLAHEQFF.

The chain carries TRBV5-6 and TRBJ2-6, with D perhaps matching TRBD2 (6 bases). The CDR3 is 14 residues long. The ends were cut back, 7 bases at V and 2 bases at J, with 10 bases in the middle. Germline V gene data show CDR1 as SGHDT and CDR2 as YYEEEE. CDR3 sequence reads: CASHAGPGANVLTF. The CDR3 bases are TGTGCCAGCCACGCGGGACCTGGGGCCAACGTCCTGACTTTC.

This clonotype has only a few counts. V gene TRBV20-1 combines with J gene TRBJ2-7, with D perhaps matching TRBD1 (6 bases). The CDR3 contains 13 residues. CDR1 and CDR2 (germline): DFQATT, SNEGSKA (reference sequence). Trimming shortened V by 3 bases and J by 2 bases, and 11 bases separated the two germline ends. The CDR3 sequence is CSARTGGAYEQYF. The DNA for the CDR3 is TGCAGTGCTAGGACAGGAGGCGCCTACGAGCAGTACTTC.

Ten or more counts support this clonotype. DNA for the CDR3: TGTGCCAGCAGTTTCCCCGTGGCAGGGGAGAGAGAGACCCAGTACTTC. Its translation: CASSFPVAGERETQYF. This rearrangement joins TRBV28 to TRBJ2-5, with D perhaps matching TRBD1 (6 bases). Germline-derived CDR1 and CDR2 are MDHEN and SYDVKM. The CDR3 has 16 amino acids. V lost 3 bases and J lost 4, with 18 bases in between.

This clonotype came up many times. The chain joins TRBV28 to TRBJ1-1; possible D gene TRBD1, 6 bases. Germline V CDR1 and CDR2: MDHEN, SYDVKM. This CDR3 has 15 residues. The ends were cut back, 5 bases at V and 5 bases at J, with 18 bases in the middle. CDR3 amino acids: CASSPFLLRGTEAFF. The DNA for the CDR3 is TGTGCCAGCAGTCCCTTTCTCTTGAGGGGGACTGAAGCTTTCTTT.

CDR3 amino acids: CAISRSLENTGELFF. The CDR3, as DNA: TGTGCCATCAGCCGATCCCTAGAAAACACCGGGGAGCTGTTTTTT. The J gene is TRBJ2-2, the V gene TRBV10-3; D is ambiguous. With 6 bases removed from V and 2 bases from J, the gap between germline ends came to 13 bases. CDR3 length: 15 amino acids. Germline CDR1 reads ENHRY; CDR2 reads SYGVKD.

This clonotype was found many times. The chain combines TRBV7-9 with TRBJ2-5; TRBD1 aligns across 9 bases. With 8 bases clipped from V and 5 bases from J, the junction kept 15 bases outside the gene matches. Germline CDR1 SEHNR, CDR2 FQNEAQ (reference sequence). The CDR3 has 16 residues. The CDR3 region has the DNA TGTGCCAGCTTTATCTGGCCGGGACAGGGCTTGGAGACCCAGTACTTC. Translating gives CASFIWPGQGLETQYF.

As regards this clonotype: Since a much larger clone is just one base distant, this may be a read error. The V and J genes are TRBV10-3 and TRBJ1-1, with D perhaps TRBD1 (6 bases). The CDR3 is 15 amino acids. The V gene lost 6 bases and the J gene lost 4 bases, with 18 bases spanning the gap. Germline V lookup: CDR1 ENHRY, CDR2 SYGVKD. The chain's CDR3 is CAIRGDSKGVTEAFF. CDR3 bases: TGTGCCATCAGGGGGGACTCTAAGGGGGTCACTGAAGCTTTCTTT.

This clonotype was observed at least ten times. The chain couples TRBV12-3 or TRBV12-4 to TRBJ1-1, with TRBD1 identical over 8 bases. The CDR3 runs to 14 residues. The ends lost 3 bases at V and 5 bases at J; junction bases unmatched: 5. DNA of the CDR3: TGTGCCAGCAGTTTGACAGGGGTCTTAACTGAAGCTTTCTTT. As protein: CASSLTGVLTEAFF.

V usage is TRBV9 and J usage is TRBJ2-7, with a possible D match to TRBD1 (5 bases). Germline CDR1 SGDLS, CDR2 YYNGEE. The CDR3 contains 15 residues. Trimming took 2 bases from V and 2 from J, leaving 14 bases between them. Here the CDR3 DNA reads TGTGCCAGCAGCGTCTCGACAGAGTTGCCCTACGAGCAGTACTTC. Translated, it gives CASSVSTELPYEQYF.